This T cell receptor beta chain originates from a study of cytomegalovirus exposure and HLA in healthy donors. Donors had nominal health at sampling but likely had unrecorded immune exposures. The CDR3 length is 15 residues. Germline V gene data show CDR1 as MRHNA and CDR2 as SNTAGT. V was pared by 0 bases and J by 6 bases, with 12 bases between. Overall study results and limits: Under in vitro conditions, three CMV-associated chains were confirmed as specific for CMV antigens. Judged likely to be a sequencing artifact was a cluster of highly shared sequence variants. The study designated some 180 TCR beta chains cytomegalovirus-associated.

In the PCR, 60 Vbeta and 13 Jbeta primers were used. The assay was immunoSEQ multiplex PCR, and TCRdb's table has in-frame clones only and misses some. Seen here are 75,000 to 100,000 clones, 73% observed once, and the top ten hold less than 4%. As for this clone: As yet, its antigen is unknown.

The TCR originated in a man aged 35 to 55 in good health and CMV-seronegative. This chain joins TRBV6-4 and TRBJ2-1; weak D call: TRBD2 (6 bases). Sequenced sample: PBMCs. The CDR3 here is CASSDSKAGSNEQFF. CDR3 sequence (DNA): TGTGCCAGCAGTGACTCTAAGGCGGGGTCCAATGAGCAGTTCTTC.